What follows are 14 T cell receptor beta chains derived from one specimen sequenced in a study of control samples from healthy donors and cancer patients. The table came from immunoSEQ multiplex PCR; TCRdb's copy has only in-frame clones and leaves some out. The sample holds about 49,000 clones, 80% to 90% seen once. The sequenced sample was PBMCs. These receptor sequences come from a woman aged 45 to 65 with lung cancer.

The rearrangement joins TRBV10-3 to TRBJ2-7, with 8 positions matching TRBD1. The trim removed 10 bases at V and 5 bases at J, leaving 4 bases unmatched. Germline-derived CDR1 and CDR2 are ENHRY and SYGVKD. There are 11 residues in the CDR3. In nucleotides, the CDR3 is TGTGCCACCGCGGACAGGGACGAGCAGTACTTC. As protein: CATADRDEQYF.

The J gene is TRBJ1-2, the V gene TRBV19; no firm D call. CDR3 length: 15 residues. Trimming shortened V by 4 bases and J by 4 bases, and 16 bases separated the two germline ends. Germline loops: CDR1 LNHDA, CDR2 SQIVND (reference sequence). CDR3 sequence: CASSREDAGVYGYTF. DNA for the CDR3: TGTGCCAGTAGTAGGGAAGACGCGGGAGTCTATGGCTACACCTTC.

The CDR3 loop is CASSLVAPGEETQYF. CDR3 nucleotides: TGCGCCAGCAGCTTGGTTGCCCCCGGTGAAGAGACCCAGTACTTC. This chain connects TRBV5-1 to TRBJ2-5; D remains unclear. Between the trimmed V and J ends, which lost 0 bases and 3 bases, there was a span of 12 bases. The CDR3 extends over 15 amino acids. CDR1 and CDR2 from the germline V gene are SGHRS and YFSETQ.

V usage is TRBV11-1 and J usage is TRBJ2-1; 12 bases map to TRBD2. The CDR3 is 16 residues long. V shed 5 bases, J shed 2 bases, and the junction held 4 bases outside the gene matches. CDR1 and CDR2 from the germline V gene are SGHAT and FQDESV (reference sequence). CDR3 in amino acids: CASSRRLAGAYNEQFF. The CDR3, as DNA: TGTGCCAGCAGCCGAAGACTAGCGGGGGCCTACAATGAGCAGTTCTTC.

The V and J genes are TRBV2 and TRBJ2-2; D unresolved. Germline V gene data show CDR1 as SNHLY and CDR2 as FYNNEI. With 6 bases removed from V and 0 bases from J, the gap between germline ends came to 8 bases. The CDR3 consists of 14 residues. The CDR3 reads CASSAGPNTGELFF. The CDR3 DNA reads as TGTGCCAGCAGCGCCGGGCCGAACACCGGGGAGCTGTTTTTT.

The genes are TRBV19 and TRBJ2-2, with 8 bases aligning to TRBD1. V gave up 5 bases and J gave up 5 bases; unmatched junction bases: 16. The CDR3 length is 18 residues. The germline CDR1 and CDR2 sequences are LNHDA and SQIVND (reference sequence). The CDR3, as DNA: TGTGCCAGTAGTTCACCCCCCGGTTGGACAGGGCCTACCGGGGAGCTGTTTTTT. Protein sequence: CASSSPPGWTGPTGELFF.

The chain recombines TRBV29-1 with TRBJ2-1; 11 bases are shared with TRBD2. The CDR3 has 14 residues. CDR1 and CDR2 (germline): SQVTM, ANQGSEA. Germline trimming cut 7 bases from V and 6 bases from J; bases unmatched to any gene: 8. CDR3 in amino acids: CSGNRLAGINEQFF. The DNA for the CDR3 is TGCAGCGGGAACAGACTAGCGGGGATCAATGAGCAGTTCTTC.

J is TRBJ1-2 and V is TRBV7-9, with a tentative D call TRBD1 (6 bases). The CDR3 spans 12 residues. V lost 5 bases, J lost 7 bases, and 11 bases lay in between. Looked up from germline, CDR1 is SEHNR and CDR2 is FQNEAQ (reference sequence). The CDR3 bases are TGTGCCAGCAGCGTCACAGGGAGTGGCTACACCTTC. This encodes CASSVTGSGYTF.

The rearrangement uses TRBV2 and TRBJ2-3; maybe TRBD2 (6 bases). Germline V gives CDR1 SNHLY, CDR2 FYNNEI. This CDR3 is built from 18 residues. V was clipped by 9 bases and J by 2 bases, with 27 bases between them. In DNA, the CDR3 is TGTGCCAGTAACAGACTAGGGGCGGAGGGTACCCTCACAGATACGCAGTATTTT. Amino acids: CASNRLGAEGTLTDTQYF.

The table lists this clone with a few counts. The rearrangement links TRBV24-1 to TRBJ1-1, with 8 bases that match TRBD1. Germline V gives CDR1 KGHDR, CDR2 SFDVKD. Trimming cost V 3 bases and J 1 base; bases outside gene matches: 6. The CDR3 is 16 residues long. The CDR3 coding sequence is TGTGCCACCAGTGATGGTCGACAGGGGCGGAACACTGAAGCTTTCTTT. As protein: CATSDGRQGRNTEAFF.

The chain recombines TRBV18 with TRBJ1-1; 7 bases agree with TRBD1. CDR1 KGHSH and CDR2 LQKENI come from the germline V gene. CDR3 length equals 14 residues. Trimming took 3 bases from V and 4 from J; bases not matched to a gene: 5. DNA of the CDR3: TGTGCCAGCTCACCTGGAGGGGGCCCCACTGAAGCTTTCTTT. Its protein product is CASSPGGGPTEAFF.

This clone was detected a few times. This chain uses TRBV11-2 with TRBJ2-1, with D possibly TRBD1 on 6 matching bases. The germline gives CDR1 SGHAT, CDR2 FQNNGV. The CDR3 runs 18 residues. V lost 5 bases, J lost 8 bases, and 28 bases lay in between. The CDR3 region is CASSDYPGTKISDDEQFF. CDR3 coding DNA: TGTGCCAGCAGCGACTACCCGGGGACAAAAATTTCTGACGATGAGCAGTTCTTC.

CDR3 in amino acids: CASNTGTGDNEKLFF. Here the CDR3 DNA reads TGTGCCAGCAATACTGGGACAGGGGACAATGAAAAACTGTTTTTT. The chain is built from TRBV28 and TRBJ1-4, with 10 bases aligning to TRBD1. Unmatched junction bases numbered 7, after V lost 7 bases and J lost 5 bases. The CDR3 is 15 residues long. Per germline, CDR1 MDHEN and CDR2 SYDVKM.

This chain uses TRBV3-1 (or the pseudogene TRBV3-2) with TRBJ2-1; D possibly uses TRBD1 or TRBD2 (6 bases each). This CDR3 comprises 17 residues. From germline, CDR1 is LGHDT and CDR2 YNNKEL (reference sequence). Trimming cost V 1 base and J 2 bases, with 15 bases left between them. CDR3 DNA: TGTGCCAGCAGCCAAGTACGCGGGACAACCACCTACAATGAGCAGTTCTTC. This encodes CASSQVRGTTTYNEQFF.